This T cell receptor beta chain was documented in a study of T cell repertoires in cytomegalovirus infection. Study details: Recently identified HLA-C-restricted CMV epitopes were used, and well-studied HLA-B-restricted CMV epitopes were used as well. In public TCR beta signatures, there were indications of both CMV infection and matching HLA type.

CDR3 length: 15 amino acids. Germline values: CDR1 MNHGY, CDR2 SAAAGT. Of note for this clonotype: Its specificity is unknown. The junction does not match germline at one end; this may be a read error.

A single record per CDR3 protein comes from TCRdb applying MiXCR to the reads. This sample carries 150,000 or so distinct CDR3 sequences, roughly a third of them seen once, and the ten largest clones take around half. Findings and limits, study-wide: CMV-specific HLA-C-restricted TCR beta clonotypes dominated the ex vivo response. Based on cumulative public TCR beta family frequency, carriers of CMV plus the relevant HLA were identified.

V and J are TRBV6-8 and TRBJ2-6; weak D call: TRBD1 (5 bases). Specimen: CD8+ T cells from cultured PBMCs, collected from culture after CMV antigen stimulation. This receptor was identified in a human donor in good health (CMV status not recorded). Some clones in this sample may be carry-over from other donors' samples. The DNA of the CDR3 is TGTGCCAGCAGTTACATGGGCTCTGGGGCCAACGTCCTGATTTTC. This sequence encodes CASSYMGSGANVLIF.